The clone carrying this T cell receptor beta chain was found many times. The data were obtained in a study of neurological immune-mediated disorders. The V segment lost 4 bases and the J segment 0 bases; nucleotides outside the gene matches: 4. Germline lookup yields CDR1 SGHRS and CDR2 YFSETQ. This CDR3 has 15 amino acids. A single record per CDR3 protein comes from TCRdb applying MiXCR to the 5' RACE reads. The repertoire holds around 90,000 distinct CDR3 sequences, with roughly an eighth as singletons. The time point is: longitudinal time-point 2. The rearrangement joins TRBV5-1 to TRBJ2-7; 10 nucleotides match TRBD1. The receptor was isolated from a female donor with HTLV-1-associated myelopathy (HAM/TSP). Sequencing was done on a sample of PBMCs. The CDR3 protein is CASSLGQGSSYEQYF. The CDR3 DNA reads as TGCGCCAGCAGCCTGGGACAGGGGAGCTCCTACGAGCAGTACTTC.